This T cell receptor beta chain is from a study of blood T cell repertoires in COVID-19. Overall study context: PBMCs, B-cell-depleted T cells, or T cells were the source of the cDNA or gDNA that made up the material.

A Seattle source enrolled patients during active infection and followed them longitudinally. The length of the CDR3 is 12 residues. CDR1 is SQVTM, CDR2 ANQGSEA, per germline. V lost 4 bases and J 7 bases, leaving 11 bases between the germline ends. Authors' processing steps: Counts of nucleated cells, estimated from reference gene primer amplification, were obtained. Method: immunoSEQ multiplex PCR; TCRdb's copy keeps in-frame clones and lacks some. That table furnishes V, J and clone size, whereas the DNA furnished D and trimming. The sample holds 70,000 or so clones, approximately 80% seen once. This receptor was identified in a man aged 45-65 years with COVID-19, enrolled during active disease. Source material: peripheral blood. The rearrangement joins TRBV29-1 to TRBJ2-1; D might be TRBD1 (5 bases). The DNA of the CDR3 is TGCAGCGTTGCTGGGGCTGGGAATGAGCAGTTCTTC. This encodes CSVAGAGNEQFF.